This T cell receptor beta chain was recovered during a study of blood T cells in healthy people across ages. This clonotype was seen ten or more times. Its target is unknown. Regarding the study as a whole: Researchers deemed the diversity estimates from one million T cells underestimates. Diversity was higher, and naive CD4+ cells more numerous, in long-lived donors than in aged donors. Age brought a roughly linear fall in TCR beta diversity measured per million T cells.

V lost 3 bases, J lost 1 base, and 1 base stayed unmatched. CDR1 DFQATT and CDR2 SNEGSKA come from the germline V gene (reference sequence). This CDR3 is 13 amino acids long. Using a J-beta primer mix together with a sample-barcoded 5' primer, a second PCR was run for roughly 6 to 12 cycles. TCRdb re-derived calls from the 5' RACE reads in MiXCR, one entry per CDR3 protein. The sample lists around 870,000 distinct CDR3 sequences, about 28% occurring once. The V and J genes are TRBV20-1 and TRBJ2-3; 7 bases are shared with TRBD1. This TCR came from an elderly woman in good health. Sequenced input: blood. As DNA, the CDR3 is TGCAGTGCTAGGCAGGGGGGCACAGATACGCAGTATTTT. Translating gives CSARQGGTDTQYF.